Presented here are 2 T cell receptor beta chains from one specimen sequenced in a study of blood T cell repertoires in COVID-19. TCRdb's table, derived via immunoSEQ multiplex PCR, lists solely in-frame clones and lacks some. The sample has under 15,000 clones; about 71% are singletons. The sample taken for sequencing was peripheral blood. The receptors here all came from a man in his sixties with COVID-19, enrolled during active disease.

The chain has TRBV18 and TRBJ1-6; D ambiguous. CDR1 and CDR2 from the germline V gene are KGHSH and LQKENI. V was shortened by 3 bases and J by 5 bases, with 14 bases between the two germline ends. The CDR3 has 16 amino acids. The CDR3 bases are TGTGCCAGCTCACCTTCACGGGGTGGCGATAATTCACCCCTCCACTTT. Protein product: CASSPSRGGDNSPLHF.

V is TRBV5-4 and J is TRBJ1-6; D not certain. CDR1 SGHNT and CDR2 YYREEE come from the germline V gene (reference sequence). V lost 0 bases and J lost 5, with 15 bases in between. The CDR3 is made up of 17 amino acids. CDR3 amino acids: CASSLGLSDGNNSPLHF. The DNA for the CDR3 is TGTGCCAGCAGCTTGGGTTTATCGGACGGGAATAATTCACCCCTCCACTTT.